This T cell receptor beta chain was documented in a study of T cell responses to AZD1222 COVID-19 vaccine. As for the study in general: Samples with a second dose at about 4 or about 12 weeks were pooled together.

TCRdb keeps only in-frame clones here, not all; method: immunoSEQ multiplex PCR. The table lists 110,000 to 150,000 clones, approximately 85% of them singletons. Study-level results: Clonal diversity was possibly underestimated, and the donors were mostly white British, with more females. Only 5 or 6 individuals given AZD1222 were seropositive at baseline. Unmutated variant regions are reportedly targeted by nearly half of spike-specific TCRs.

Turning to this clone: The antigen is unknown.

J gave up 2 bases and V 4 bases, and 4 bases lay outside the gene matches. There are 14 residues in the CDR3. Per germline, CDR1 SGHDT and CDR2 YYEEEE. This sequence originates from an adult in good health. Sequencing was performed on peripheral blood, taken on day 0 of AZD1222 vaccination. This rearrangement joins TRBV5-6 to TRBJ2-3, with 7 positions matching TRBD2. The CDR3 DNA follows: TGTGCCAGCAGCGACCTAGCGGTCACAGATACGCAGTATTTT. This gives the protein CASSDLAVTDTQYF.